The 17 T cell receptor beta chains below come from one sample, sequenced in a study of CD8 T cells in Susac syndrome. Random hexamers primed reverse transcription of about 0.45 to 1 ug RNA. TCRdb itself ran the immunoSEQ multiplex PCR reads through MiXCR, one entry per CDR3 protein. The table lists under 200,000 distinct CDR3 sequences, roughly 92% of them singletons. Source material: CD4+ T cells from PBMCs. The origin of the receptors is a human donor with Susac syndrome.

The V call is TRBV18, the J call TRBJ2-3; tentatively, D is TRBD1 or TRBD2 (5 bases each). V lost 4 bases and J 1 base, leaving 12 bases between the germline ends. Germline V CDR1 and CDR2: KGHSH, LQKENI. CDR3 length: 15 residues. The CDR3 loop is CASSLGTSRTDTQYF. CDR3 nucleotide sequence: TGTGCCAGCTCACTGGGGACCTCCCGCACAGATACGCAGTATTTT.

The CDR3: CASSLSFAGSPLHF. DNA for the CDR3: TGTGCCAGCAGCTTAAGTTTCGCAGGTTCACCCCTCCACTTT. This rearrangement joins TRBV7-3 to TRBJ1-6, with D unresolved. Trimming left V 1 base short and J 9 bases short, with 10 bases between. The CDR3 is made up of 14 amino acids. The V gene's germline CDR1 is SGHTA and CDR2 FQGTGA.

V gene TRBV20-1 combines with J gene TRBJ1-2; D may be TRBD1 (5 bases). The CDR3 runs 13 residues. V was pared by 3 bases and J by 8 bases, with 16 bases between. CDR1 is DFQATT and CDR2 is SNEGSKA in the germline V gene (reference sequence). The DNA of the CDR3 is TGCAGTGCTAGTCCTCCAGGGACGACGGGCTACACCTTC. Protein product: CSASPPGTTGYTF.

The chain couples TRBV20-1 to TRBJ1-4, with D unresolved. CDR3 length: 11 residues. Deletions cut 5 bases from V and 6 bases from J, with 7 bases between. Germline V CDR1 and CDR2: DFQATT, SNEGSKA (reference sequence). The CDR3 nucleotides read TGCAGTGCTTGGACGGATGAAAAACTGTTTTTT. Its translation: CSAWTDEKLFF.

The chain joins TRBV5-1 to TRBJ1-4, with D uncertain. Looked up from germline, CDR1 is SGHRS and CDR2 is YFSETQ. The CDR3 loop spans 13 amino acids. The V end was cut by 5 bases, the J end by 2 bases, with 7 bases between. CDR3 DNA: TGCGCCAGCAGGCGGGAGACTAATGAAAAACTGTTTTTT. Protein product: CASRRETNEKLFF.

This clonotype was counted a single time. The CDR3 loop reads CASSLWQGQGSYTF. The DNA of the CDR3 is TGTGCCAGCAGTTTATGGCAGGGACAGGGTAGCTACACCTTC. The rearrangement joins TRBV27 to TRBJ1-2; 9 nucleotides match TRBD1. V gave up 1 base and J gave up 9 bases; unmatched junction bases: 6. The CDR3 length is 14 residues. Germline assignment: CDR1 MNHEY and CDR2 SMNVEV (reference sequence).

The chain is built from TRBV20-1 and TRBJ1-1, with D hard to call. The CDR3 is 13 residues long. Germline CDR1 is DFQATT and CDR2 is SNEGSKA (reference sequence). Trimming removed 0 bases at V and 0 bases at J, with 5 bases between. In DNA, the CDR3 is TGCAGTGCTAGAGAGGACTTGAACACTGAAGCTTTCTTT. It codes for CSAREDLNTEAFF.

The gene calls are TRBV7-9 and TRBJ2-3; TRBD2 matches 9 bases. Germline assignment: CDR1 SEHNR and CDR2 FQNEAQ (reference sequence). The CDR3 is made up of 15 amino acids. Losses at the gene ends were 8 bases for V and 0 bases for J; bases not matched to a gene: 6. The CDR3 loop reads CASGGSGGSTDTQYF. The CDR3 nucleotides are TGTGCCAGCGGCGGGAGCGGGGGGAGCACAGATACGCAGTATTTT.

The rearrangement uses TRBV28 and TRBJ2-7, with 9 bases aligning to TRBD1. Germline loops: CDR1 MDHEN, CDR2 SYDVKM. The V segment lost 6 bases and the J segment 2 bases; nucleotides outside the gene matches: 8. The CDR3 has 15 amino acids. CDR3 region: CASRSGTGITYEQYF. The DNA for the CDR3 is TGTGCCAGCAGATCCGGGACAGGGATAACCTACGAGCAGTACTTC.

This clonotype has only one observation. CDR3 amino acids: CASSYSSWLVQGDTGELFF. The CDR3 coding sequence is TGTGCCAGCAGTTACTCTTCCTGGTTGGTACAGGGGGATACCGGGGAGCTGTTTTTT. The J gene is TRBJ2-2, the V gene TRBV6-5, with 8 bases lining up with TRBD1. With V trimmed by 0 bases and J by 5 bases, 14 bases remained unmatched. Germline CDR1 reads MNHEY; CDR2 reads SVGAGI. The CDR3 sequence is 19 residues long.

V and J are TRBV11-2 and TRBJ2-3; 14 bases fit TRBD2. The trim removed 6 bases at V and 3 bases at J, leaving 11 bases unmatched. This CDR3 is 18 amino acids long. The germline CDR1 and CDR2 sequences are SGHAT and FQNNGV. The CDR3 DNA reads as TGTGCCAGCAGATTGACTAGCGGGGGGGCGGTGGGAACAGATACGCAGTATTTT. Translating it yields CASRLTSGGAVGTDTQYF.

The V and J genes are TRBV2 and TRBJ2-1, with a weak D call TRBD2 (6 bases). The CDR3 contains 16 residues. V was clipped by 6 bases and J by 0 bases, with 15 bases between them. Germline V lookup: CDR1 SNHLY, CDR2 FYNNEI. CDR3 sequence (DNA): TGTGCCAGCAGGCAGGACGGGGGTAGCTCCTACAATGAGCAGTTCTTC. Amino acid sequence: CASRQDGGSSYNEQFF.

The V gene is TRBV20-1, the J gene TRBJ2-3, with D unclear. The germline CDR1 and CDR2 sequences are DFQATT and SNEGSKA (reference sequence). This CDR3 contains 11 residues. V lost 0 bases and J lost 3, with 1 base in between. CDR3 bases: TGCAGTGCTAGAGATACAGATACGCAGTATTTT. This sequence encodes CSARDTDTQYF.

The CDR3 loop is CSVNTGTGVSDTQYF. The DNA for the CDR3 is TGCAGCGTGAATACCGGGACAGGGGTGTCAGATACGCAGTATTTT. The chain couples TRBV29-1 to TRBJ2-3; 10 nucleotides align to TRBD1. The CDR3 length is 15 residues. CDR1 SQVTM and CDR2 ANQGSEA come from the germline V gene. V shed 6 bases, J shed 4 bases, and the junction held 10 bases outside the gene matches.

This sequence joins TRBV4-1 and TRBJ2-1; 14 nucleotides match TRBD2. From germline, CDR1 is MGHRA and CDR2 YSYEKL. Trimming took 0 bases from V and 6 from J; bases not matched to a gene: 7. This CDR3 is built from 18 residues. The CDR3 DNA reads TGCGCCAGCAGCCAAGATTCCTCCGGGACTAGCGGGGGCAATGAGCAGTTCTTC. Its translation is CASSQDSSGTSGGNEQFF.

V is TRBV12-3 or TRBV12-4 and J is TRBJ1-6; D is perhaps TRBD1 (5 bases). The V gene lost 3 bases and the J gene lost 8 bases, with 11 bases spanning the gap. This CDR3 is 14 amino acids long. DNA of the CDR3: TGTGCCAGCAGTTTTAGGGACTGGGATTCACCCCTCCACTTT. It codes for CASSFRDWDSPLHF.

This chain joins TRBV6-5 and TRBJ2-3; 8 bases agree with TRBD2. V shed 9 bases, J shed 0 bases, and the junction held 14 bases outside the gene matches. CDR3 length equals 17 residues. From germline, CDR1 is MNHEY and CDR2 SVGAGI. The chain's CDR3 is CASITSSGGGSTDTQYF. CDR3 coding DNA: TGTGCCAGTATTACCAGCTCGGGGGGGGGTAGCACAGATACGCAGTATTTT.